Included here is one T cell receptor beta chain sequence, with context. Antigen specificity is unknown. Trimming at V came to 6 bases and at J to 2 bases, leaving 9 bases not matched to a gene. The CDR3 consists of 15 residues. Unique molecular identifiers were used to barcode this TCRbeta library. Via MiXCR, TCRdb re-called the PCR reads, giving one row per CDR3 protein. This sample has 330,000 or so distinct CDR3 sequences, with 10% found just once. This specimen belongs to a study of T-cell reconstitution after alpha-beta-depleted transplantation in children. Whole-study results and caveats: By about two months after transplant, alpha-beta T cells reportedly arose from several hundred graft clones that had expanded.

The sequencing here drew on PBMCs, taken before TCRalphabeta/CD19-depleted stem cell transplant. The chain combines TRBV12-3 or TRBV12-4 with TRBJ2-7; the match to TRBD1 covers 8 bases. The sequence was obtained from a boy younger than two with acute myeloid leukemia, due to receive a stem cell transplant. CDR3 bases: TGTGCCAGCAGCCGTACGCGACAGGGGACCTACGAGCAGTACTTC. This translates into CASSRTRQGTYEQYF.